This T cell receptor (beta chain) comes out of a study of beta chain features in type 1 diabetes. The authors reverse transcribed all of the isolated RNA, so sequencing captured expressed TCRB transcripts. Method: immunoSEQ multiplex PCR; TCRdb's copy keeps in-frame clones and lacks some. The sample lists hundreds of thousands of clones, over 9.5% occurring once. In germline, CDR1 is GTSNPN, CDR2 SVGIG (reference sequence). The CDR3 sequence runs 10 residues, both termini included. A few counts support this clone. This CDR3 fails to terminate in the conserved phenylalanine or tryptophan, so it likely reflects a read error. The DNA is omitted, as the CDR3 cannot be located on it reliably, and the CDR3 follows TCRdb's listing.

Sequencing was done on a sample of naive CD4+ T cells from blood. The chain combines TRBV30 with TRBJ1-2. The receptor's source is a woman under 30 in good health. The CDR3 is CAWSVIPPKV.